This entry describes one T cell receptor (beta chain). This clone was observed a few times. Its antigen is unknown. No qualities accompany the bases; no much larger clone lies one base away. The Quick-DNA Microprep Kit was used to extract genomic DNA from the sorted cells. Amplification of TCRbeta DNA was done with the immunoSEQ hsTCRbeta kit, following the protocol from the manufacturer. TCRbeta libraries were sequenced on an Illumina MiSeq instrument. From the authors' description of their analysis: Removing out-of-frame sequences left some 2.4 million distinct TCRbeta sequences, an average of about 70,000 per individual. Two values were used to score each individual: the count of roughly 150 previously reported CMV-associated TCRbeta sequences and the total count of productive distinct TCRbeta sequences. A beta-binomial model was reimplemented in Python, and random forests from scikit-learn, run with default parameters, were trained on data from the US cohort. Classifier performance on the Belgian cohort was reported as the median AUC with percentile confidence intervals calculated over 10,000 bootstrap iterations. This immuneACCESS table, as held by TCRdb, lists in-frame sequences with V and J called but not all clones. Of the missing ones, under half trace to an unresolved V gene in checked studies; the others have no known cause. From that table come the V and J calls and clone size; the DNA was used to work out D and trimming. The sample includes under 45,000 clones, with approximately 84% observed a single time. The ten most abundant clones make up roughly 0.5% of the sample.

This entry belongs to a study of memory CD4+ T cells and cytomegalovirus serostatus (dated by TCRdb to between 2018 and 2021). About the investigation overall: A total of roughly 33 healthy Belgian adults, of whom 9 were CMV seropositive and some 24 were CMV seronegative, were included in the cohort. To replicate a published TCR-based CMV serostatus classifier, the study sequenced CD4+ memory TCRbeta repertoires from a Belgian cohort whose cytomegalovirus serostatus was known. Beyond this particular receptor, the publication reports: For predicting CMV serostatus, the median bootstrapped AUC was 0.95 using the original framework and 0.91 using a US-trained random forest. Only CD4+CD45RO+ memory cells were sequenced, in contrast to the original study, in which naive and memory CD4+ and CD8+ populations were covered. The results were read as suggesting that the CMV-associated TCR signature is, for the most part, present in the CD4+ memory repertoire. On the Belgian cohort, the classifier built on the original framework reached a median bootstrapped AUC of approximately 0.95, with a 95% CI of 0.76-1.00. Of under 200 previously reported CMV-associated TCRbeta sequences, 67 appeared in the CD4+ memory repertoires, each in one to five individuals.

Spanning cysteine to phenylalanine, the CDR3 consists of 14 amino acids. Only the CDR3 DNA stays, 42 bases, in frame from base 1. Based on the germline V gene, the CDR1 and CDR2 sequences are MDHEN and SYDVKM. V is cut by 8 bases and J by 4 bases, and the space between the germline ends is 15 bases. Single viable CD3+CD4+CD8-CD45RO+ cells were sorted as memory CD4+ T cells on a FACSAria II. CMV serostatus was determined using a Roche Elecsys assay that detects serum IgG against CMV pp150, pp28, p38 and p52. After the samples were thawed, total CD4+ T cells were enriched through positive selection using CD4 magnetic microbeads. The samples came from a different study that was designed specifically to examine the CD4+ T cell memory repertoire. Following standard operating procedures, peripheral blood mononuclear cells were isolated and cryopreserved, while serum was kept at -80 degrees C. The staining used CD3-PerCP (BW264/56), CD4-APC (RPA-T4), CD45RO-PE (UCHT1) and CD8-Pacific Orange (3B5) antibodies, and Sytox blue was used to exclude non-viable cells.

This clonotype was obtained from an adult in good health and CMV-seronegative. The sequenced sample was memory CD4+ T cells from blood. The receptor chain draws on TRBV28 and TRBJ2-1, with TRBD2 tentatively as D gene (7 bases match). The CDR3 has the sequence CASEGGGRYNEQFF. The sequence in DNA is TGTGCCAGCGAGGGGGGGGGCCGGTACAATGAGCAGTTCTTC.